The sequence of this T cell receptor (beta chain) was determined in a study of blood T cell repertoires in COVID-19. For the study at large: From T cells, B-cell-depleted T cells, or PBMCs came the material, which was cDNA or gDNA.

This CDR3 is 14 amino acids long. Germline loops: CDR1 MNHEY, CDR2 SVGAGI. V was clipped by 7 bases and J by 5 bases, with 18 bases between them. TCRdb's copy holds only in-frame clones and misses some; the assay was immunoSEQ multiplex PCR. Of a few hundred thousand clones in the sample, 85% to 90% are singletons; the top ten hold approximately 4%. This TCR derives from a man between 18 and 29 years old with active or convalescent COVID-19. Sequencing input: peripheral blood. The rearrangement links TRBV6-5 to TRBJ2-7; a possible D gene is TRBD2 (7 bases). The CDR3 loop reads CASTRGGIGNEQYF. The DNA of the CDR3 is TGTGCCAGCACTAGGGGGGGGATAGGCAACGAGCAGTACTTC.